This is a list of T cell receptor beta chains from one sample in a study of OX40 agonist ivuxolimab in advanced cancers. Clones were sequenced by immunoSEQ multiplex PCR, and TCRdb holds only the in-frame ones, with some missing. The table lists over 35,000 clones, 80% to 90% of them singletons, with under 5.5% in the top ten. The sequencing here drew on CD4+ or CD8+ T cells sorted from blood, taken in a trial of the OX40 agonist ivuxolimab. Receptors were obtained from an adult with an advanced solid tumor such as melanoma, head and neck, liver or kidney cancer. The CDR3 runs from the conserved cysteine through the conserved F or W. D genes are given only for firm matches. Some rows have no size entry. The others give once, few or many, or a class for an expanded clone.

TRBJ2-2 | TRBV10-3 | . | . | TGTGCCATCAGTGATCCTCTCAGGCGGAACGGGGAGCTGTTTTTT | CAISDPLRRNGELFF
TRBJ2-1 | TRBV30 | . | . | TGTGCCTGGAGTGGGAGGGGGCAGGGGAATGAGCAGTTCTTC | CAWSGRGQGNEQFF
TRBJ2-7 | TRBV6-6 | . | . | TGTACGGTCGGGGCCCAAGAGCAGTACTTC | CTVGAQEQYF
TRBJ1-1 | TRBV30 | . | . | TGTGCCTGGACCGGAGGGTTCAACACTGAAGCTTTCTTT | CAWTGGFNTEAFF
TRBJ2-5 | TRBV18 | . | TRBD2 | TGTGCCAGCTCACCACGGACTAGCGGGGGGGAGAAAGAAGAGACCCAGTACTTC | CASSPRTSGGEKEETQYF
TRBJ1-2 | TRBV30 | . | . | TGTGCCTGGGGGGAGGGACTAAGCTATGGCTACACCTTC | CAWGEGLSYGYTF
TRBJ2-5 | TRBV21-1 | . | . | TGTGCCAGCACCTACCCGGGACCAAGGGAGACCCAGTACTTC | CASTYPGPRETQYF
TRBJ1-2 | TRBV4-3 | . | TRBD1 | TGCGCCAGCAGCCAAGATCCGACAGGGCCCTTCTATGGCTACACCTTC | CASSQDPTGPFYGYTF
TRBJ2-7 | TRBV11-1 | . | . | TGTGCCAGCAGCCACGGTCGGACAGACTCCTACGAGCAGTACTTC | CASSHGRTDSYEQYF
TRBJ2-7 | TRBV18 | . | . | TGTGCCAGCTCACAAACAGGGACCTCCTACGAGCAGTACTTC | CASSQTGTSYEQYF
TRBJ2-2 | TRBV9 | . | TRBD1 | TGTGCCAGCAGCGTAGCTCCTCAGGGGGCTGGGACCGGGGAGCTGTTTTTT | CASSVAPQGAGTGELFF
TRBJ2-7 | TRBV5-6 | . | TRBD1 | TGTGCCAGCAGCTTGATGGGGACAGGGGCCCACGAGCAGTACTTC | CASSLMGTGAHEQYF
TRBJ2-3 | TRBV18 | once | TRBD2 | TGTGCCAGCTCACCGGGACTAGCGGGAGGGGATACGCAGTATTTT | CASSPGLAGGDTQYF
TRBJ1-1 | TRBV30 | . | TRBD1 | TGTGCCTGGAGTGATGGACAGGGGAACACTGAAGCTTTCTTT | CAWSDGQGNTEAFF
TRBJ1-2 | TRBV21-1 | few | . | TGTGCCACCACTCCAAAAAAATGGGACAGCCCTAACTATGGCTACACCTTC | CATTPKKWDSPNYGYTF
TRBJ2-6 | TRBV2 | . | . | TGTGCCAGCAGTGTATCGCGGGCCGGGGCCAACGTCCTGACTTTC | CASSVSRAGANVLTF
TRBJ1-1 | TRBV7-2 | . | . | TGTGCCAGCAGCTTAGAATCAGGGTGGGCCACTGAAGCTTTCTTT | CASSLESGWATEAFF
TRBJ2-2 | TRBV15 | . | . | TGTGCCACCAGCAGAGATCGTATTGGGACCGGGGAGCTGTTTTTT | CATSRDRIGTGELFF
TRBJ1-1 | TRBV4-1 | . | . | TGCGCCAGCAGCCACGAGCGGGGAAGCGTAGACACTGAAGCTTTCTTT | CASSHERGSVDTEAFF
TRBJ2-5 | TRBV19 | . | . | TGTGCCAGTAGTTGGGACGGCCAGACCCAGTACTTC | CASSWDGQTQYF
TRBJ1-4 | TRBV28 | . | TRBD1 | TGTGCCAGCAGCCAAAGGGGACAGGGGCAGGAAAAACTGTTTTTT | CASSQRGQGQEKLFF
TRBJ1-2 | TRBV6-5 | . | . | TGTGCCAGCAGTTACTCGAGGGAAGTCCGAGATGGCTACACCTTC | CASSYSREVRDGYTF
TRBJ1-3 | TRBV9 | . | TRBD1 | TGTGCCAGCAGTGTGAATATTGACAGGGACGGAAACACCATATATTTT | CASSVNIDRDGNTIYF
TRBJ2-5 | TRBV6-5 | . | TRBD2 | TGTGCCAGCAGGGTCGCGGGGGACGAGACCCAGTACTTC | CASRVAGDETQYF
TRBJ2-5 | TRBV7-2 | . | TRBD2 | TGTGCCAGCAGCAGCAGCGTGGCTAGCGGGGAGAAGACCCAGTACTTC | CASSSSVASGEKTQYF
TRBJ2-7 | TRBV6-1 | once | TRBD2 | TGTGCCAGCAGTGTAGGACTAGCCTCGCTCTACGAGCAGTACTTC | CASSVGLASLYEQYF
TRBJ2-1 | TRBV10-3 | . | TRBD2 | TGTGCCATCAGACTAGCGGACTACAATGAGCAGTTCTTC | CAIRLADYNEQFF
TRBJ2-7 | TRBV6-1 | . | . | TGTGCCAGCAGTGATCTTTCAGGGGCCGCCTACGAGCAGTACTTC | CASSDLSGAAYEQYF
TRBJ2-3 | TRBV7-3 | . | . | TGTGCCAGCAGCTCGAACACAATCACAGATACGCAGTATTTT | CASSSNTITDTQYF
TRBJ2-1 | TRBV19 | . | . | TGTGCCAGTAGCAAAAACGGAGGAGCTTCCTACAATGAGCAGTTCTTC | CASSKNGGASYNEQFF
TRBJ1-2 | TRBV2 | . | . | TGTGCCAGCAGTGAAGAAGGGACGGGCTATGGCTACACCTTC | CASSEEGTGYGYTF
TRBJ1-5 | TRBV19 | few | . | TGTGCCAGTAGTATAGGACCCGGAGACAATCAGCCCCAGCATTTT | CASSIGPGDNQPQHF
TRBJ2-5 | TRBV10-2 | . | TRBD1 | TGCGCCAGCGCCGCATCGACAGGGGGCCTGGAGACCCAGTACTTC | CASAASTGGLETQYF
TRBJ2-2 | TRBV11-2 | . | . | TGTGCCAGCAGCTTAAGACGGAACACCGGGGAGCTGTTTTTT | CASSLRRNTGELFF
TRBJ2-7 | TRBV28 | once | . | TGTGCCTGGGGGACCTTGGGCTACGAGCAGTACTTC | CAWGTLGYEQYF
TRBJ2-1 | TRBV7-7 | . | TRBD2 | TGTGCTAGCAGCCGCAACCCGGGGGGTGGGGATGAGCAGTTCTTC | CASSRNPGGGDEQFF
TRBJ2-1 | TRBV28 | . | TRBD2 | TGTGCCAGCAGGCTAGCGGGAGTTGATGAGCAGTTCTTC | CASRLAGVDEQFF
TRBJ2-3 | TRBV5-8 | . | . | TGTGCCAGCAGCCCCCCCCGCGGGATAAGGGATACGCAGTATTTT | CASSPPRGIRDTQYF
TRBJ2-5 | TRBV9 | . | . | TGTGCCAGCAGCGTAGCGAGCCAAGAGACCCAGTACTTC | CASSVASQETQYF
TRBJ1-1 | TRBV19 | . | . | TGTGCCAGTTGGGGGCGGGGAGAAAACACTGAAGCTTTCTTT | CASWGRGENTEAFF
TRBJ2-7 | TRBV18 | . | TRBD2 | TGTGCCAGCTCACCGCGGGAGAGCTCCTACGAGCAGTACTTC | CASSPRESSYEQYF
TRBJ2-7 | TRBV4-2 | . | . | TGTGCCAGCAGCCAAGGAAGAGAGGCGAGGAGGCAGTACTTC | CASSQGREARRQYF
TRBJ2-3 | TRBV2 | . | . | TGTGCCAGCACCATCGGGTCTTTCCCCTCGGGAGATACGCAGTATTTT | CASTIGSFPSGDTQYF
TRBJ1-5 | TRBV10-2 | . | TRBD1 | TGCGCCAGCAGTGATGCCCGACAGGGGCGGGGGCATCAGCCCCAGCATTTT | CASSDARQGRGHQPQHF
TRBJ1-1 | TRBV28 | . | . | TGTGCCAGCAGTTTATCAGGGGCCGGGAACACTGAAGCTTTCTTT | CASSLSGAGNTEAFF
TRBJ2-4 | TRBV7-2 | once | TRBD2 | TGTGCCAGCAGCTTAGGAGGGACTAGCGCCAAAAACATTCAGTACTTC | CASSLGGTSAKNIQYF
TRBJ2-1 | TRBV4-1 | . | . | TGCGCCAGCAGCCAGGGGTGGACGGAGAGCTCCTACAATGAGCAGTTCTTC | CASSQGWTESSYNEQFF
TRBJ2-3 | TRBV6-5 | . | TRBD1 | TGTGCCAGCAGTTCCCGGACAGGGATAGGTGATACGCAGTATTTT | CASSSRTGIGDTQYF
TRBJ1-1 | TRBV5-4 | . | . | TGTGCCAGCAGCTCGGGACAAGTTGGGAACACTGAAGCTTTCTTT | CASSSGQVGNTEAFF
TRBJ1-2 | TRBV27 | . | TRBD1 | TGTGCCAGCAGTATGACAGGGAACTATGGCTACACCTTC | CASSMTGNYGYTF
TRBJ2-5 | TRBV7-8 | . | . | TGTGCCAGCAGCTATATGAGGAATGCAGAGACCCAGTACTTC | CASSYMRNAETQYF
TRBJ1-1 | TRBV27 | . | . | TGTGCCAGCAGTTTATCGGCCGGGGAGGGCACTGAAGCTTTCTTT | CASSLSAGEGTEAFF
TRBJ1-6 | TRBV30 | . | . | TGTGCCTGGGAGAGTCGCACAGGCGTTAATTCACCCCTCCACTTT | CAWESRTGVNSPLHF
TRBJ1-2 | TRBV14 | . | TRBD1 | TGTGCCAGCAGCAGAGACAGGGACCCCGTTTTAAACTATGGCTACACCTTC | CASSRDRDPVLNYGYTF
TRBJ2-5 | TRBV18 | . | . | TGTGCCAGCTCACCTGGTGGGCCTGGCCAAGAGACCCAGTACTTC | CASSPGGPGQETQYF
TRBJ2-2 | TRBV28 | once | TRBD1 | TGTGCCAGCACAGAACAGGGGCGCGGCACCGGGGAGCTGTTTTTT | CASTEQGRGTGELFF
TRBJ2-7 | TRBV5-1 | . | TRBD2 | TGCGCCAGCAGCCCCAGCGGGAGTGACAACGAGCAGTACTTC | CASSPSGSDNEQYF